The clone carrying this T cell receptor (beta chain) showed up many times. Its antigen is currently unknown. The data belong to a study of T cells in Graves' hyperthyroidism and ophthalmopathy. Investigators excluded patients with uncontrolled infection, other autoimmune disease, pregnancy or lactation. Amplification yielded TCR beta CDR3 regions, with RNA transcripts as the source. HTBI primers drove first-round RT-PCR of the TCR CDR3. TCRdb passed the multiplex PCR reads through MiXCR, listing each CDR3 protein once. This sample carries approximately 560,000 distinct CDR3 sequences, around 16% of them seen once, and the ten largest clones take about 7%. Study results and limitations: The model's output predicted ophthalmopathy at a median of about 5.9 months prior to onset.

The CDR3 length is 13 residues. V lost 2 bases and J lost 9; bases outside the gene matches: 4. Germline values: CDR1 MDHEN, CDR2 SYDVKM. J is TRBJ2-7 and V is TRBV28; the match to TRBD1 covers 10 bases. The sample comprised blood. This sequence was found in a woman younger than 45 with Graves' hyperthyroidism. This CDR3 reads CASSLPGQGVQYF. The CDR3 nucleotides read TGTGCCAGCAGTTTACCCGGACAGGGGGTGCAGTACTTC.